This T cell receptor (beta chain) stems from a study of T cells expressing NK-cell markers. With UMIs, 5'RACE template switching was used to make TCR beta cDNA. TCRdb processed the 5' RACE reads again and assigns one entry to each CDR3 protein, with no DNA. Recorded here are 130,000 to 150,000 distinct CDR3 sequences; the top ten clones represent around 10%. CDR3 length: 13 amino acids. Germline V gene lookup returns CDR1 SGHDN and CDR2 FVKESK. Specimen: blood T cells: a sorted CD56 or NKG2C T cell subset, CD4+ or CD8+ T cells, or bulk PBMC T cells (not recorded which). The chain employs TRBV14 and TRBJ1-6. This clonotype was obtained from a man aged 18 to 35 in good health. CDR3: CASSLTQVSPLHF. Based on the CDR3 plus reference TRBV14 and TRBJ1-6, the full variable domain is EAGVTQFPSHSVIEKGQTVTLRCDPISGHDNLYWYRRVMGKEIKFLLHFVKESKQDESGMPNNRFLAERTGGTYSTLKVQPAELEDSGVYFCASSLTQVSPLHFGNGTRLTVT.